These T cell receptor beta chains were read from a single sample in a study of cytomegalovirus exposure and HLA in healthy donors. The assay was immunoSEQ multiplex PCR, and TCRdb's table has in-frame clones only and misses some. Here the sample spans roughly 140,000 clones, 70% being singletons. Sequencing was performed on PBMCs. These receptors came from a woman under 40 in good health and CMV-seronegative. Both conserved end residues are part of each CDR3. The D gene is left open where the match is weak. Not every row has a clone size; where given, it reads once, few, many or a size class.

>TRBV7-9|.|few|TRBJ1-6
TGTGCCAGCAGCCAGGCGGGGGTAGGGCGATCACCCCTCCACTTT
CASSQAGVGRSPLHF
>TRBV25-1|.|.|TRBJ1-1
TGTGCCAGCAGTGCCACAGGGTTCTCTGAAGCTTTCTTT
CASSATGFSEAFF
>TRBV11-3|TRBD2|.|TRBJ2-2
TGTGCCAGCAGCCTCGGACTAGCAGGGACCGGGGAGCTGTTTTTT
CASSLGLAGTGELFF
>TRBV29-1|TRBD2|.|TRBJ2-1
TGCAGCGTTGAAGGGGAGTCTAGCGGCTACAATGAGCAGTTCTTC
CSVEGESSGYNEQFF
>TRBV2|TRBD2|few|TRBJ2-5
TGTGCCAGCAGTGGCGAATTAGCGGGGGGAATCGGGGAGACCCAGTACTTC
CASSGELAGGIGETQYF
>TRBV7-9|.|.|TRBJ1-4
TGTGCCAGCAGCTTCCGGTCCGGGGATGAAAAACTGTTTTTT
CASSFRSGDEKLFF
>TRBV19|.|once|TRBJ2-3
TGTGCCAGTAGTATTACGGTTACAGATACGCAGTATTTT
CASSITVTDTQYF
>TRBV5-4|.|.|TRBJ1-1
TGTGCCAGCAGCTTCGGTAACAGGGCGGCGAACACTGAAGCTTTCTTT
CASSFGNRAANTEAFF
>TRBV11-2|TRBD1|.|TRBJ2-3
TGTGCCAGCAGCTCCAAGCTCCGACAGGGAACAGATACGCAGTATTTT
CASSSKLRQGTDTQYF
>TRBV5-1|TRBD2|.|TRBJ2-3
TGCGCCAGCAGCCCCTCGAAGAGCGGGGCCTTCACAGATACGCAGTATTTT
CASSPSKSGAFTDTQYF
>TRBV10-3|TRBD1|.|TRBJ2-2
TGTGCCATCAGTGAGGCCAACAGGGGTAACGGGGAGCTGTTTTTT
CAISEANRGNGELFF
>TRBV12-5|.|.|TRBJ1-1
TGTGCTAGTGGTTTGACAGCATCTGAAGCTTTCTTT
CASGLTASEAFF
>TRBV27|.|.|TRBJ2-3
TGTGCCAGCAGTTCTTCAGGCGGGGTCACAGATACGCAGTATTTT
CASSSSGGVTDTQYF
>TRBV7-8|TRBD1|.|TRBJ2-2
TGTGCCAGCAGACAACGGACAGGGTTTGACACCGGGGAGCTGTTTTTT
CASRQRTGFDTGELFF
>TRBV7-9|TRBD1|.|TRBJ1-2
TGTGCCAGCAGCTGGACAGGGGACGGCTACACCTTC
CASSWTGDGYTF
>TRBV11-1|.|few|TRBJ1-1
TGTGCCAGCAGCCCACCGGGACAAATGAACACTGAAGCTTTCTTT
CASSPPGQMNTEAFF
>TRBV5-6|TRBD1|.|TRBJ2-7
TGTGCCAGCAGCCAAATTTCACGGGGACAGACCATATACGAGCAGTACTTC
CASSQISRGQTIYEQYF
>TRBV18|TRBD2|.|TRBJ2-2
TGTGCCAGCTCACCCCAGCGGGGACCGAACACCGGGGAGCTGTTTTTT
CASSPQRGPNTGELFF
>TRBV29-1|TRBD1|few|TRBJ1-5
TGCAGCGCTGGACAGGGAGATCAGCCCCAGCATTTT
CSAGQGDQPQHF
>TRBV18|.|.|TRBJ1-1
TGTGCCAGCTCACCACCAGTGTGGGGCGAAGCTTTCTTT
CASSPPVWGEAFF
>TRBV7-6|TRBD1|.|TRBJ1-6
TGTGCCAGCAGCTTAGCCGGGACAGGGGAAACTTCACCCCTCCACTTT
CASSLAGTGETSPLHF
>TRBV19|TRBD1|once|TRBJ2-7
TGTGCCAGTAGGGGGGGGACAGGGGAGAACGAGCAGTACTTC
CASRGGTGENEQYF
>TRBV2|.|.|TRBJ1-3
TGTGCCAGCAGTGAAGGCTATGGAGGGAGCTCTGGAAACACCATATATTTT
CASSEGYGGSSGNTIYF
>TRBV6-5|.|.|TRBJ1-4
TGTGCCAGCAGTGAAGCCTGGTATGAAAAACTGTTTTTT
CASSEAWYEKLFF
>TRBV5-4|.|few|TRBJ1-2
TGTGCCAGCAGCCTCGACAGTGCCTCCGGCTACACCTTC
CASSLDSASGYTF
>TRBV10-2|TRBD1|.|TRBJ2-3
TGCGCCAGCAGTGTACAGGGGAGCACAGATACGCAGTATTTT
CASSVQGSTDTQYF